The 26 T cell receptor beta chains in this list originate from one sample, sequenced in a study of T cell responses to AZD1222 COVID-19 vaccine. Profiled with immunoSEQ multiplex PCR; TCRdb holds only in-frame clones, not every one. This sample carries 100,000 to 150,000 clones, just over 85% of them seen once, and the ten largest clones take 18%. This material consisted of peripheral blood, taken on day 0 of MenACWY control vaccination. These receptors all come from an adult in good health.

The V and J genes are TRBV6-5 and TRBJ1-1; 10 bases match TRBD1. With V trimmed by 6 bases and J by 5 bases, 6 bases remained unmatched. The CDR3 consists of 14 residues. From germline, CDR1 is MNHEY and CDR2 SVGAGI. The DNA of the CDR3 is TGTGCCAGCAGGCCCGACAGGGGGCGGACTGAAGCTTTCTTT. Translation: CASRPDRGRTEAFF.

The chain is built from TRBV4-1 and TRBJ1-1; D not certain. CDR1 MGHRA and CDR2 YSYEKL come from the germline V gene. The CDR3 has 15 residues. Trimming took off 4 bases at V and 2 bases at J, with 14 bases between the two ends. CDR3 amino acids: CASSPAANGNTEAFF. The CDR3 DNA is TGCGCCAGCAGCCCTGCGGCCAACGGTAACACTGAAGCTTTCTTT.

The CDR3 reads CASRRTEANYGYTF. The CDR3 DNA reads TGTGCCAGTAGACGAACAGAAGCTAACTATGGCTACACCTTC. This chain joins TRBV19 and TRBJ1-2; D not certain. Germline V gene lookup returns CDR1 LNHDA and CDR2 SQIVND (reference sequence). V shed 6 bases and J shed 0 bases, with 11 bases lying between them. This CDR3 has 14 amino acids.

The chain links TRBV5-1 to TRBJ2-1; D not resolved. V lost 0 bases, J lost 2 bases, and 6 bases lay in between. From germline, CDR1 is SGHRS and CDR2 YFSETQ. The CDR3 extends over 14 amino acids. The CDR3 DNA reads as TGCGCCAGCAGCTTGGCCGCAGCCTACAATGAGCAGTTCTTC. Encoded protein: CASSLAAAYNEQFF.

This chain links TRBV30 with TRBJ2-1; 11 bases align to TRBD2. This CDR3 is built from 14 residues. Germline V gene sequence: CDR1 GTSNPN, CDR2 SVGIG (reference sequence). J gave up 10 bases and V 2 bases, and 7 bases lay outside the gene matches. DNA of the CDR3: TGTGCCTGGAGTCCGCCTAGCGGGAGGTCCGAGCAGTTCTTC. Translation gives CAWSPPSGRSEQFF. Full variable domain (remainder filled in from reference TRBV30 and TRBJ2-1): SQTIHQWPATLVQPVGSPLSLECTVEGTSNPNLYWYRQAAGRGLQLLFYSVGIGQISSEVPQNLSASRPQDRQFILSSKKLLLSDSGFYLCAWSPPSGRSEQFFGPGTRLTVL.

The chain recombines TRBV19 with TRBJ2-2; TRBD2 aligns across 10 bases. Germline V CDR1 and CDR2: LNHDA, SQIVND (reference sequence). The CDR3 length is 15 residues. Trimming took 11 bases from V and 7 from J; bases not matched to a gene: 13. The DNA for the CDR3 is TGTGCCTCCGGCCTAGCGGGAGTGTTAGGCGGGGAGCTGTTTTTT. Its translation is CASGLAGVLGGELFF.

J is TRBJ2-7 and V is TRBV27; 8 bases align to TRBD1. Losses at the gene ends were 6 bases for V and 6 bases for J; bases not matched to a gene: 10. The CDR3 loop spans 14 amino acids. CDR1 is MNHEY and CDR2 is SMNVEV in the germline V gene (reference sequence). The CDR3 nucleotides are TGTGCCAGCAGACCGGGACAGGTAGTCGGCGAGCAGTACTTC. This gives the protein CASRPGQVVGEQYF.

The chain carries TRBV10-1 and TRBJ2-2, with TRBD1 as a possible D gene (5 bases). Trimming shortened V by 7 bases and J by 1 base, and 7 bases separated the two germline ends. CDR1 WNHNN and CDR2 SYGVQD come from the germline V gene (reference sequence). The CDR3 spans 13 residues. The CDR3 loop is CASNQGNTGELFF. Written as DNA, the CDR3 is TGCGCCAGCAATCAGGGGAACACCGGGGAGCTGTTTTTT.

The CDR3 bases are TGTGCCAGCAGCCTACGGATACTTCCCGGGACAGGGGGAGGCGAGCAGTACTTC. Amino acids: CASSLRILPGTGGGEQYF. The J gene is TRBJ2-7, the V gene TRBV3-1 (or the pseudogene TRBV3-2); TRBD1 matches at 11 bases. The CDR3 consists of 18 residues. After removal of 4 bases from V and 6 bases from J, the junction contained 17 bases not matched to a gene. CDR1 is LGHDT and CDR2 is YNNKEL in the germline V gene (reference sequence).

The rearrangement links TRBV19 to TRBJ2-2; weak D call: TRBD2 (5 bases). CDR1 LNHDA and CDR2 SQIVND come from the germline V gene (reference sequence). V shed 6 bases and J shed 4 bases, with 12 bases lying between them. The CDR3 totals 14 residues. The CDR3 protein is CASSLSGGTGELFF. In DNA form, the CDR3 reads TGTGCCAGTAGCCTATCAGGAGGCACCGGGGAGCTGTTTTTT.

The V call is TRBV18, the J call TRBJ1-1; D is uncertain. Trimming removed 5 bases at V and 1 base at J, with 11 bases between. Looked up from germline, CDR1 is KGHSH and CDR2 is LQKENI. CDR3 length equals 14 residues. The CDR3 sequence: CASSTTKPNTEAFF. The CDR3, as DNA: TGTGCCAGCTCAACTACGAAGCCGAACACTGAAGCTTTCTTT.

J is TRBJ2-1 and V is TRBV6-1, with D perhaps being TRBD1 or TRBD2 (5 bases each). The CDR3 sequence is 13 residues long. Per germline, CDR1 MNHNS and CDR2 SASEGT. V was clipped by 6 bases and J by 8 bases, with 14 bases between them. The CDR3 loop is CASSHQWGYEQFF. Written as DNA, the CDR3 is TGTGCCAGCAGCCACCAGTGGGGGTATGAGCAGTTCTTC.

The chain employs TRBV10-3 and TRBJ2-1, with 7 bases aligning to TRBD2. This CDR3 contains 15 residues. Germline CDR1 is ENHRY and CDR2 is SYGVKD. With V trimmed by 2 bases and J by 3 bases, 4 bases remained unmatched. For the CDR3, the DNA is TGTGCCATCAGTGAGGGACTAGGAGGCTACAATGAGCAGTTCTTC. Translating gives CAISEGLGGYNEQFF.

This chain joins TRBV28 and TRBJ2-7, with TRBD2 identical over 7 bases. The CDR3 spans 14 residues. In germline, CDR1 is MDHEN, CDR2 SYDVKM. With V trimmed by 10 bases and J by 2 bases, 11 bases remained unmatched. CDR3 in amino acids: CATWTRGSTYEQYF. The CDR3 bases are TGTGCCACCTGGACTAGAGGGTCCACCTACGAGCAGTACTTC.

This chain connects TRBV13 to TRBJ2-7, with TRBD2 identical over 9 bases. Germline CDR1 and CDR2: PRHDT and FYEKMQ (reference sequence). The CDR3 consists of 15 residues. V lost 5 bases and J lost 4; bases outside the gene matches: 9. DNA for the CDR3: TGTGCCAGCAGCGCCACCGGGACTAGCTTGTACGAGCAGTACTTC. It translates to CASSATGTSLYEQYF.

The chain joins TRBV11-2 to TRBJ1-1; 10 bases match TRBD1. V was clipped by 6 bases and J by 1 base; unmatched bases: 2. The germline V gene has CDR1 SGHAT and CDR2 FQNNGV. CDR3 length: 14 amino acids. The CDR3, as DNA: TGTGCCAGCAGTCGGACAGGGGGGAACACTGAAGCTTTCTTT. Translation gives CASSRTGGNTEAFF.

The chain joins TRBV4-1 to TRBJ1-2; 9 bases are shared with TRBD1. The CDR3 totals 14 residues. V lost 3 bases and J lost 7; bases outside the gene matches: 6. Germline V gene data show CDR1 as MGHRA and CDR2 as YSYEKL. In DNA form, the CDR3 reads TGCGCCAGCAGCCAGATACAGGGGGCGAGTGGCTACACCTTC. The encoded protein is CASSQIQGASGYTF.

This chain joins TRBV10-3 and TRBJ2-1, with 8 positions matching TRBD1. The CDR3 consists of 14 residues. The ends lost 5 bases at V and 4 bases at J; junction bases unmatched: 4. The germline CDR1 and CDR2 sequences are ENHRY and SYGVKD. This chain's CDR3 is CAISPGQEYNEQFF. DNA of the CDR3: TGTGCCATCAGTCCGGGACAGGAATACAATGAGCAGTTCTTC.

CDR3 coding DNA: TGTGCCAGCAGTGGATTATCCGGGACTAGCGTATACGAGCAGTACTTC. It specifies CASSGLSGTSVYEQYF. The chain couples TRBV28 to TRBJ2-7, with TRBD2 identical over 10 bases. The CDR3 is 16 residues long. From germline, CDR1 is MDHEN and CDR2 SYDVKM. J gave up 4 bases and V 5 bases, and 11 bases lay outside the gene matches.

V gene TRBV5-4 combines with J gene TRBJ1-1, with D possibly being TRBD1 (6 bases). Germline CDR1 and CDR2: SGHNT and YYREEE (reference sequence). V was cut by 0 bases and J by 3 bases, with 12 bases left in between. CDR3 length: 15 residues. This chain's CDR3 is CASSLVRGSDTEAFF. CDR3 in DNA: TGTGCCAGCAGCTTGGTGAGGGGGTCGGACACTGAAGCTTTCTTT.

This sequence joins TRBV10-1 and TRBJ2-1; D is ambiguous. CDR1 WNHNN and CDR2 SYGVQD come from the germline V gene (reference sequence). V lost 6 bases, J lost 4 bases, and 13 bases lay in between. This CDR3 spans 14 amino acids. CDR3 sequence reads: CASSKGTPYNEQFF. The CDR3 DNA reads as TGCGCCAGCAGCAAAGGAACGCCGTACAATGAGCAGTTCTTC.

The chain is built from TRBV3-1 (or the pseudogene TRBV3-2) and TRBJ1-1, with D maybe TRBD1 (6 bases). This CDR3 contains 15 residues. The germline V gene encodes CDR1 LGHDT and CDR2 YNNKEL (reference sequence). V lost 4 bases to trimming and J lost 5 bases, with 17 bases between them. CDR3 residues: CASSPAGGGLTEAFF. CDR3 in DNA: TGTGCCAGCAGCCCAGCAGGAGGGGGATTGACTGAAGCTTTCTTT.

The rearrangement uses TRBV5-6 and TRBJ1-4; TRBD1 might be the D (5 bases). V lost 5 bases to trimming and J lost 6 bases, with 14 bases between them. Germline CDR1 is SGHDT and CDR2 is YYEEEE. CDR3 length equals 14 residues. The CDR3 sequence: CASSYPGGDEKLFF. CDR3 bases: TGTGCCAGCAGTTATCCCGGGGGGGATGAAAAACTGTTTTTT.

The V and J genes are TRBV16 and TRBJ1-1; 9 nucleotides line up with TRBD1. J lost 11 bases, V lost 6 bases, and 10 bases had no gene match. The CDR3 length is 13 residues. The germline CDR1 and CDR2 sequences are KGHSY and FQNENV. The CDR3, as DNA: TGTGCCAGCAGACCCGAGCCGGGGACAGGGGCTTTCTTT. This translates into CASRPEPGTGAFF.

This clone was observed at least ten times. The rearrangement links TRBV19 to TRBJ1-1; D not resolved. CDR3 size: 14 residues. The V gene's germline CDR1 is LNHDA and CDR2 SQIVND (reference sequence). Trimming left V 7 bases short and J 0 bases short, with 12 bases between. CDR3 coding DNA: TGTGCCAGTATTGGCAGCTCCATGAACACTGAAGCTTTCTTT. Residues: CASIGSSMNTEAFF.

J is TRBJ2-1 and V is TRBV4-1; 10 nucleotides match TRBD2. Germline CDR1 is MGHRA and CDR2 is YSYEKL. Trimming at V came to 1 base and at J to 4 bases, leaving 10 bases not matched to a gene. The CDR3 is made up of 18 amino acids. The CDR3: CASSQATAVAGGYNEQFF. The CDR3 coding sequence is TGCGCCAGCAGCCAAGCTACTGCCGTAGCGGGAGGATACAATGAGCAGTTCTTC.